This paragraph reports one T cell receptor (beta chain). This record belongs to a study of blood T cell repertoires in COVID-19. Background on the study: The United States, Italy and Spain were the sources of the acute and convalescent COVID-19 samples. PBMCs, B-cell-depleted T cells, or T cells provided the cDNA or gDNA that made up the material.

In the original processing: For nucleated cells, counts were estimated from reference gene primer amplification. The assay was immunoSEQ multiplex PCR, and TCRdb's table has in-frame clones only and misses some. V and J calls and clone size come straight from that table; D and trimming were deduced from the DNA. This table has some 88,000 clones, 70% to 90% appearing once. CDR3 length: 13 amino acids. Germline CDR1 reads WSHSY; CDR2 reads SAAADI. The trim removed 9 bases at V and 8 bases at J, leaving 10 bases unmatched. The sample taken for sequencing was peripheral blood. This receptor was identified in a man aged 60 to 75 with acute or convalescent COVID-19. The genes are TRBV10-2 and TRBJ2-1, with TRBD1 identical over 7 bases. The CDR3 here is CASKGAPYDEQFF. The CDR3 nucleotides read TGCGCCAGTAAGGGGGCCCCTTATGATGAGCAGTTCTTC.